Below are 18 T cell receptor beta chains sequenced from a single sample in a study of T cell repertoires in ileal Crohn's disease. Generated by immunoSEQ multiplex PCR, the TCRdb table keeps only in-frame clones and is missing some. The sample lists 6,500 to 8,000 clones; about 74% were seen once. Time point given: neoterminal ileum biopsy at postoperative endoscopy, about 6 months after surgery. What was sequenced was ileal tissue. The receptors come from an adult with Crohn's disease.

In DNA form, the CDR3 reads TGCGCCAGCAGCCTCACAGGGGCAACTGAAGCTTTCTTT. This codes for CASSLTGATEAFF. This chain uses TRBV5-1 with TRBJ1-1; the match to TRBD1 covers 7 bases. V shed 4 bases, J shed 5 bases, and the junction held 5 bases outside the gene matches. The germline CDR1 and CDR2 sequences are SGHRS and YFSETQ. CDR3 length equals 13 residues.

This clone was detected once. This chain joins TRBV19 and TRBJ1-2, with unresolved D. V was trimmed by 3 bases and J by 8 bases, leaving 13 bases between them. The CDR3 loop spans 13 amino acids. Germline CDR1 is LNHDA and CDR2 is SQIVND (reference sequence). CDR3 bases: TGTGCCAGTAGTATGGTCACAGTGGGCGGCTACACCTTC. Protein product: CASSMVTVGGYTF.

Notes on this clone: Additional DNA sequences in this sample encode the identical CDR3. The chain links TRBV6-4 to TRBJ2-7; TRBD1 agrees at 7 bases. CDR1 is MRHNA, CDR2 SNTAGT, per germline. Trimming at V came to 10 bases and at J to 2 bases, leaving 5 bases not matched to a gene. The CDR3 consists of 12 residues. This CDR3 reads CANTQGAYEQYF. CDR3 coding DNA: TGTGCCAACACGCAGGGGGCCTACGAGCAGTACTTC.

V and J are TRBV6-5 and TRBJ2-6; weak D call: TRBD1 (6 bases). Germline-derived CDR1 and CDR2 are MNHEY and SVGAGI. The CDR3 spans 15 residues. The ends were cut back, 5 bases at V and 3 bases at J, with 11 bases in the middle. The CDR3 here is CASSRQVDGANVLTF. The DNA of the CDR3 is TGTGCCAGCAGTAGACAGGTGGATGGGGCCAACGTCCTGACTTTC.

In its sample, this clone was seen a few times. The gene calls are TRBV7-9 and TRBJ1-4, with D hard to call. CDR1 and CDR2 from the germline V gene are SEHNR and FQNEAQ (reference sequence). With 8 bases removed from V and 3 bases from J, the gap between germline ends came to 16 bases. The CDR3 is 15 residues long. The CDR3 DNA follows: TGTGCCAGCGCCACCGGGTCCACGTCTAATGAAAAACTGTTTTTT. Protein product: CASATGSTSNEKLFF.

This chain links TRBV29-1 with TRBJ1-2; 8 nucleotides align to TRBD1. The V and J ends lost 6 bases and 3 bases, in that order; junction bases with no gene match: 6. Germline-derived CDR1 and CDR2 are SQVTM and ANQGSEA. The CDR3 runs 13 residues. CDR3 sequence (DNA): TGCAGCGTCCGACAGGGGAAAGACTATGGCTACACCTTC. The encoded protein is CSVRQGKDYGYTF. Combining the CDR3 with reference TRBV29-1 and TRBJ1-2 gives the whole variable domain SAVISQKPSRDICQRGTSLTIQCQVDSQVTMMFWYRQQPGQSLTLIATANQGSEATYESGFVIDKFPISRPNLTFSTLTVSNMSPEDSSIYLCSVRQGKDYGYTFGSGTRLTVV.

This clone has more than one count but fewer than ten. The chain uses TRBV7-2 and TRBJ2-7; TRBD1 aligns across 9 bases. Germline assignment: CDR1 SGHTA and CDR2 FQGNSA. This CDR3 spans 16 amino acids. J was trimmed by 2 bases and V by 5 bases; bases with no gene match: 10. The CDR3 coding sequence is TGTGCCAGCAGCCCCATGGCCGGGACAGGGACCTACGAGCAGTACTTC. Protein: CASSPMAGTGTYEQYF.

This chain joins TRBV10-3 and TRBJ2-4; weak D call: TRBD1 (6 bases). This CDR3 comprises 14 residues. Germline loops: CDR1 ENHRY, CDR2 SYGVKD. V was cut by 10 bases and J by 0 bases, with 13 bases left in between. The CDR3 DNA sequence: TGTGCCACGGCGGACAGCTTAGCCAAAAACATTCAGTACTTC. This translates into CATADSLAKNIQYF.

The V gene is TRBV15, the J gene TRBJ2-3, with D unclear. CDR1 and CDR2 (germline): LNHNV, YYDKDF (reference sequence). The CDR3 has 14 amino acids. Deletions cut 1 base from V and 6 bases from J, with 11 bases between. CDR3: CATSRGEARDTQYF. CDR3 DNA: TGTGCCACCAGCAGAGGAGAGGCCCGCGATACGCAGTATTTT. The complete variable domain, with remaining parts taken from reference TRBV15 and TRBJ2-3, reads DAMVIQNPRYQVTQFGKPVTLSCSQTLNHNVMYWYQQKSSQAPKLLFHYYDKDFNNEADTPDNFQSRRPNTSFCFLDIRSPGLGDTAMYLCATSRGEARDTQYFGPGTRLTVL.

The gene calls are TRBV18 and TRBJ2-5, with D perhaps TRBD1 (5 bases). The CDR3 has 13 residues. Germline V gene data show CDR1 as KGHSH and CDR2 as LQKENI. Trimming left V 5 bases short and J 1 base short, with 8 bases between. CDR3 coding DNA: TGTGCCAGCTCAGTACAGGCCCAAGAGACCCAGTACTTC. The encoded protein is CASSVQAQETQYF.

The count of this clone is one. The chain carries TRBV2 and TRBJ2-1; the match to TRBD2 covers 7 bases. The ends lost 5 bases at V and 5 bases at J; junction bases unmatched: 6. Germline V lookup: CDR1 SNHLY, CDR2 FYNNEI. The length of the CDR3 is 14 residues. CDR3 region: CASSKRGPNNEQFF. CDR3 nucleotide sequence: TGTGCCAGCAGTAAGCGGGGACCGAACAATGAGCAGTTCTTC.

The chain links TRBV5-8 to TRBJ1-1; no reliable D call. This CDR3 has 13 residues. The V gene's germline CDR1 is SGHTS and CDR2 YDEGEE. The V gene lost 4 bases and the J gene lost 1 base, with 8 bases spanning the gap. The CDR3 sequence: CASSLIWNTEAFF. CDR3 bases: TGTGCCAGCAGCCTTATATGGAACACTGAAGCTTTCTTT.

This clone has only one observation. V gene TRBV7-8 combines with J gene TRBJ1-5; TRBD1 matches 9 bases. The trim removed 4 bases at V and 1 base at J, leaving 5 bases unmatched. The CDR3 totals 16 residues. The germline V gene has CDR1 SGHVS and CDR2 FQNEAQ. DNA of the CDR3: TGTGCCAGCAGCTACACAGGGGGCTTAAGCAATCAGCCCCAGCATTTT. Translating it yields CASSYTGGLSNQPQHF.

This clone was seen a handful of times. The rearrangement joins TRBV2 to TRBJ1-2; no reliable D call. This CDR3 spans 10 amino acids. V was shortened by 4 bases and J by 6 bases, with 3 bases between the two germline ends. Germline V gene sequence: CDR1 SNHLY, CDR2 FYNNEI. The CDR3 sequence is CASSGDGYTF. DNA for the CDR3: TGTGCCAGCAGTGGAGATGGCTACACCTTC.

CDR3 DNA sequence: TGCGCCAGCAGCCAAGATTGGCGGAGCTCCTACAATGAGCAGTTCTTC. Protein: CASSQDWRSSYNEQFF. The genes are TRBV4-1 and TRBJ2-1; D gene ambiguous. The germline V and J ends were trimmed by 0 bases and 0 bases, with 9 bases remaining between them. This CDR3 has 16 amino acids. CDR1 and CDR2 (germline): MGHRA, YSYEKL.

J is TRBJ2-3 and V is TRBV9, with TRBD2 matching over 7 bases. The CDR3 has 16 residues. J lost 3 bases, V lost 1 base, and 8 bases had no gene match. Germline CDR1 reads SGDLS; CDR2 reads YYNGEE. CDR3 amino acids: CASSVSGAGVTDTQYF. CDR3 nucleotide sequence: TGTGCCAGCAGCGTAAGCGGTGCGGGGGTAACAGATACGCAGTATTTT.

This clone was seen just once. This chain joins TRBV21-1 and TRBJ1-6; the table's D call, TRBD1, was not checked against the DNA. TRBV21-1 is assigned pseudogene status. The CDR3 length is 14 residues. This CDR3 reads CASSTSGYNSPLHF. CDR3 bases: TGTGCCAGCAGCACCTCAGGGTATAATTCACCCCTCCACTTT.

This clone was seen a handful of times. The chain carries TRBV5-6 and TRBJ2-7; TRBD1 aligns across 8 bases. Germline V gene data show CDR1 as SGHDT and CDR2 as YYEEEE. This CDR3 has 14 residues. With 4 bases clipped from V and 2 bases from J, the junction kept 5 bases outside the gene matches. This chain's CDR3 is CASSIGQGAYEQYF. Here the CDR3 DNA reads TGTGCCAGCAGCATAGGACAGGGAGCCTACGAGCAGTACTTC.